The 27 T cell receptor beta chains in this list originate from one sample, sequenced in a study of vaccination effects on CD4 cells after COVID-19. For these receptors, no antigen is known. Measured with immunoSEQ multiplex PCR; TCRdb has only the in-frame clones, and not every one. The table lists approximately 70,000 clones, roughly 74% of them singletons. Antigen-specific CD4+ T cells were expanded (with viral peptide pools) by the ViraFEST assay ahead of sequencing. Cells that had been cultured for less than 13 days were the source of isolated CD4+ T cells. Previously uninfected by SARS-CoV-2, the vaccine recipients also showed negative nucleocapsid antibodies. The sequencing here drew on CD4+ T cells from PBMCs cultured with HCoV-NL63 spike peptides, taken before COVID-19 vaccination. Receptors originate from a human donor who received a COVID-19 vaccine.

The chain couples TRBV2 to TRBJ1-5; D unresolved. The germline V gene encodes CDR1 SNHLY and CDR2 FYNNEI. The V gene lost 2 bases and the J gene lost 1 base, with 3 bases spanning the gap. The CDR3 is made up of 13 amino acids. The CDR3 is CASSELSNQPQHF. The CDR3 DNA reads as TGTGCCAGCAGTGAACTGAGCAATCAGCCCCAGCATTTT.

The rearrangement uses TRBV6-5 and TRBJ1-2; tentatively, D is TRBD1 (6 bases). CDR1 and CDR2 (germline): MNHEY, SVGAGI. The V end was cut by 5 bases, the J end by 7 bases, with 14 bases between. CDR3 length: 13 residues. The CDR3 bases are TGTGCCAGCAGTACAGGACAGACCGTTGGCTACACCTTC. Residues: CASSTGQTVGYTF.

This clone was detected once. The chain uses TRBV7-9 and TRBJ1-1; TRBD1 is a possible D gene (5 bases). Germline V gives CDR1 SEHNR, CDR2 FQNEAQ (reference sequence). Trimming shortened V by 5 bases and J by 5 bases, and 18 bases separated the two germline ends. The CDR3 consists of 15 residues. The CDR3, as DNA: TGTGCCAGCAGCGCCCTGGGGGGAGTGGGGACTGAAGCTTTCTTT. Its protein is CASSALGGVGTEAFF. The whole variable domain, filled in from reference TRBV7-9 and TRBJ1-1, reads DTGVSQNPRHKITKRGQNVTFRCDPISEHNRLYWYRQTLGQGPEFLTYFQNEAQLEKSRLLSDRFSAERPKGSFSTLEIQRTEQGDSAMYLCASSALGGVGTEAFFGQGTRLTVV.

The chain has TRBV19 and TRBJ2-5, with no clear D. CDR1 LNHDA and CDR2 SQIVND come from the germline V gene (reference sequence). V was trimmed by 5 bases and J by 4 bases, leaving 14 bases between them. This CDR3 is 14 amino acids long. For the CDR3, the DNA is TGTGCCAGTAGTGCCTCGCCTAGGGTAGAGACCCAGTACTTC. It translates to CASSASPRVETQYF. Supplemented by reference TRBV19 and TRBJ2-5, the full variable domain reads DGGITQSPKYLFRKEGQNVTLSCEQNLNHDAMYWYRQDPGQGLRLIYYSQIVNDFQKGDIAEGYSVSREKKESFPLTVTSAQKNPTAFYLCASSASPRVETQYFGPGTRLLVL.

This chain connects TRBV6-5 to TRBJ2-3; either TRBD1 or TRBD2 may supply D (5 bases each). The germline V gene has CDR1 MNHEY and CDR2 SVGAGI. V was trimmed by 6 bases and J by 5 bases, leaving 15 bases between them. The CDR3 loop spans 14 amino acids. The CDR3: CASRPQGPGDTQYF. CDR3 DNA sequence: TGTGCCAGCAGGCCGCAGGGACCGGGAGATACGCAGTATTTT.

The rearrangement links TRBV9 to TRBJ2-3; weak D call: TRBD2 (6 bases). Germline-derived CDR1 and CDR2 are SGDLS and YYNGEE. Trimming removed 3 bases at V and 1 base at J, with 21 bases between. The CDR3 covers 18 residues. The chain's CDR3 is CASSAGGASEYGTDTQYF. The CDR3 DNA reads as TGTGCCAGCAGCGCAGGAGGGGCCTCAGAATACGGCACAGATACGCAGTATTTT.

The chain links TRBV18 to TRBJ2-3; 9 positions match TRBD1. The germline gives CDR1 KGHSH, CDR2 LQKENI. V dropped 4 bases and J dropped 1; count of bases not matched to a gene: 6. The CDR3 contains 16 residues. CDR3 sequence (DNA): TGTGCCAGCTCACTAATGAGGACAGGGGGCACAGATACGCAGTATTTT. Translating it yields CASSLMRTGGTDTQYF.

This sequence joins TRBV4-1 and TRBJ2-5; D is unclear. CDR1 MGHRA and CDR2 YSYEKL come from the germline V gene. This CDR3 region has 14 residues. V lost 4 bases and J lost 3, with 12 bases in between. The CDR3 here is CASSPPGLEETQYF. CDR3 in DNA: TGCGCCAGCAGCCCCCCCGGGCTAGAAGAGACCCAGTACTTC.

CDR3 loop: CASRDRTTYGYTF. In DNA, the CDR3 is TGTGCCAGCAGAGACAGGACAACTTATGGCTACACCTTC. The chain employs TRBV27 and TRBJ1-2, with D perhaps TRBD1 (6 bases). The CDR3 contains 13 residues. Trimming took off 6 bases at V and 5 bases at J, with 13 bases between the two ends. The germline CDR1 and CDR2 sequences are MNHEY and SMNVEV (reference sequence).

CDR3 amino acids: CASTGPGSNQPQHF. The CDR3 DNA reads TGTGCCAGCACCGGTCCGGGGAGCAATCAGCCCCAGCATTTT. The V and J genes are TRBV6-5 and TRBJ1-5; D ambiguous. This CDR3 has 14 residues. The germline CDR1 and CDR2 sequences are MNHEY and SVGAGI. Between the trimmed V and J ends, which lost 7 bases and 1 base, there was a span of 11 bases.

As DNA, the CDR3 is TGTGCCAGCAGCGGGGGCAGGGGGCCTAGCACAGATACGCAGTATTTT. It is translated as CASSGGRGPSTDTQYF. The V gene is TRBV9, the J gene TRBJ2-3, with 8 bases aligning to TRBD1. V lost 3 bases, J lost 0 bases, and 6 bases stayed unmatched. This CDR3 is 16 amino acids long. Germline V gives CDR1 SGDLS, CDR2 YYNGEE.

The gene calls are TRBV2 and TRBJ1-1, with a possible D match to TRBD1 (5 bases). CDR1 and CDR2 from the germline V gene are SNHLY and FYNNEI. Trimming pared 5 bases from V and 6 bases from J, leaving 19 bases between. The CDR3 consists of 15 residues. The chain's CDR3 is CASSLSGVGLSEAFF. CDR3 nucleotide sequence: TGTGCCAGCAGTTTGTCGGGGGTGGGATTGTCTGAAGCTTTCTTT.

The V call is TRBV6-5, the J call TRBJ2-5; D is possibly TRBD1 (6 bases). CDR1 is MNHEY, CDR2 SVGAGI, per germline. With 6 bases removed from V and 5 bases from J, the gap between germline ends came to 16 bases. The CDR3 has 14 residues. CDR3 coding DNA: TGTGCCAGCAGCAGAGGGGACACTCTGGAGACCCAGTACTTC. This encodes CASSRGDTLETQYF.

This clone was recorded a few times. The J gene is TRBJ1-6, the V gene TRBV19; no firm D call. The CDR3 length is 15 residues. V was pared by 6 bases and J by 11 bases, with 20 bases between. Per the germline V gene, CDR1 is LNHDA and CDR2 is SQIVND (reference sequence). This CDR3 is CASRTQTGGRAPLHF. For the CDR3, the DNA is TGTGCCAGTAGGACACAAACGGGAGGCCGGGCACCCCTCCACTTT.

The rearrangement links TRBV19 to TRBJ2-5; 8 bases align to TRBD2. CDR3 size: 17 residues. The J segment lost 6 bases and the V segment lost 5 bases, leaving 17 bases of the junction unmatched. Germline loops: CDR1 LNHDA, CDR2 SQIVND (reference sequence). CDR3 DNA sequence: TGTGCCAGTAGTTCCCGTTTTACTAGCGGCCCCCCGAAGACCCAGTACTTC. Amino acids: CASSSRFTSGPPKTQYF.

This rearrangement joins TRBV10-3 to TRBJ2-3; TRBD1 matches 7 bases. The CDR3 is made up of 17 amino acids. The germline V gene has CDR1 ENHRY and CDR2 SYGVKD. V dropped 2 bases and J dropped 2; count of bases not matched to a gene: 10. CDR3 bases: TGTGCCATCAGTGAGCTGGGTTCGGACAGGACCACAGATACGCAGTATTTT. It is translated as CAISELGSDRTTDTQYF.

The rearrangement uses TRBV14 and TRBJ2-1; 9 bases fit TRBD1. The length of the CDR3 is 15 residues. Germline CDR1 reads SGHDN; CDR2 reads FVKESK. Trimming cost V 8 bases and J 4 bases; bases outside gene matches: 9. The CDR3 DNA follows: TGTGCCAGCCGAACAGGGGGCGGAGGATACAATGAGCAGTTCTTC. Translating gives CASRTGGGGYNEQFF.

V usage is TRBV5-1 and J usage is TRBJ2-5; 7 nucleotides match TRBD1. CDR1 SGHRS and CDR2 YFSETQ come from the germline V gene. The CDR3 is 13 amino acids. The junction had 5 bases not matched to a gene; V was cut back by 5 bases and J by 4 bases. In nucleotides, the CDR3 is TGCGCCAGCAGACAGGGGTTCCCAGAGACCCAGTACTTC. The encoded protein is CASRQGFPETQYF.

V gene TRBV4-1 combines with J gene TRBJ1-5; TRBD1 might be the D (5 bases). Trimming took 1 base from V and 7 from J, leaving 11 bases between them. The CDR3 consists of 14 residues. In germline, CDR1 is MGHRA, CDR2 YSYEKL. The CDR3 loop is CASSQARGIQPQHF. The CDR3 DNA follows: TGCGCCAGCAGCCAAGCACGGGGGATCCAGCCCCAGCATTTT.

This chain links TRBV29-1 with TRBJ2-3; tentatively, D is TRBD1 (6 bases). Germline loops: CDR1 SQVTM, CDR2 ANQGSEA. Deletions cut 6 bases from V and 6 bases from J, with 16 bases between. The CDR3 covers 13 residues. The CDR3, as DNA: TGCAGCGTAGACAGGTCCGGGTCGGATACGCAGTATTTT. Protein sequence: CSVDRSGSDTQYF.

V is TRBV28 and J is TRBJ1-3; D is uncertain. Germline V gene sequence: CDR1 MDHEN, CDR2 SYDVKM. This CDR3 is built from 16 residues. V was cut by 1 base and J by 0 bases, with 10 bases left in between. DNA of the CDR3: TGTGCCAGCAGTTTATCCGGATTCTTCTCTGGAAACACCATATATTTT. Protein sequence: CASSLSGFFSGNTIYF.

The J gene is TRBJ1-3, the V gene TRBV2, with D perhaps TRBD1 (5 bases). The CDR3 loop spans 15 amino acids. Germline assignment: CDR1 SNHLY and CDR2 FYNNEI. Trimming stripped 8 bases from V and 3 bases from J, with 17 bases between. The CDR3 nucleotides are TGTGCCAGCGGGGAAGGGGCGCGAAGTGGAAACACCATATATTTT. It translates to CASGEGARSGNTIYF.

The chain carries TRBV28 and TRBJ2-1; 8 bases fit TRBD2. The CDR3 contains 14 residues. From germline, CDR1 is MDHEN and CDR2 SYDVKM. The junction had 5 bases not matched to a gene; V was cut back by 2 bases and J by 8 bases. The CDR3 is CASSLTGGIYEQFF. The CDR3 DNA follows: TGTGCCAGCAGTTTAACGGGGGGGATCTATGAGCAGTTCTTC.

The rearrangement links TRBV7-3 to TRBJ2-3; D is undetermined. The V end was cut by 5 bases, the J end by 0 bases, with 9 bases between. The CDR3 runs to 14 residues. Germline CDR1 is SGHTA and CDR2 is FQGTGA. The CDR3 spells CASSIGPSTDTQYF. The CDR3 region has the DNA TGTGCCAGCAGCATAGGGCCCAGCACAGATACGCAGTATTTT.

In its sample, this clone was seen once. This chain joins TRBV27 and TRBJ1-2; D perhaps matches TRBD1 (6 bases). V lost 6 bases and J lost 7, with 18 bases in between. CDR1 is MNHEY and CDR2 is SMNVEV in the germline V gene (reference sequence). The CDR3 totals 14 residues. The CDR3 is CASSAPGGVGGYTF. The CDR3 DNA reads TGTGCCAGCAGCGCACCGGGGGGCGTGGGTGGCTACACCTTC.

About this clone: Additional DNA sequences in this sample encode the identical CDR3. V and J are TRBV11-2 and TRBJ2-5; 7 nucleotides agree with TRBD1. J was trimmed by 1 base and V by 5 bases; bases with no gene match: 4. The V gene's germline CDR1 is SGHAT and CDR2 FQNNGV. The CDR3 runs 14 residues. CDR3 in amino acids: CASSRGQLQETQYF. The CDR3 DNA reads as TGTGCCAGCAGCCGGGGACAGCTCCAAGAGACCCAGTACTTC.

The chain couples TRBV6-5 to TRBJ2-1; D not certain. CDR1 is MNHEY, CDR2 SVGAGI, per germline. This CDR3 spans 14 amino acids. V was clipped by 2 bases and J by 0 bases, with 5 bases between them. CDR3 bases: TGTGCCAGCAGTTACGGAAGCTCCTACAATGAGCAGTTCTTC. Its translation is CASSYGSSYNEQFF.